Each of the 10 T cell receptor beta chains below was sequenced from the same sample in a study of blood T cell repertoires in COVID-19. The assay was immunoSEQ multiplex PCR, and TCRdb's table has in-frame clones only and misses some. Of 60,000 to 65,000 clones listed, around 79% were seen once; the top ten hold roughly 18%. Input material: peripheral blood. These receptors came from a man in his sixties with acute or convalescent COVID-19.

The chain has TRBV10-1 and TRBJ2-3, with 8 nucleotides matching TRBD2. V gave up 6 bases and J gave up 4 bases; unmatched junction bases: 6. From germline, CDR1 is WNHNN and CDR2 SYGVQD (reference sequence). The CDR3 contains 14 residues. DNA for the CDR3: TGCGCCAGCAGCCAAGCGGGAGTCGCAGATACGCAGTATTTT. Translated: CASSQAGVADTQYF.

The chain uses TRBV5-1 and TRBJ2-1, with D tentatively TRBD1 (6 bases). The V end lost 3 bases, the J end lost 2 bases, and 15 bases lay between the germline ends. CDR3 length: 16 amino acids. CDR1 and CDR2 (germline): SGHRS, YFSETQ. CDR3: CASSSARGLAYNEQFF. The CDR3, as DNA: TGCGCCAGCAGCTCAGCCAGGGGCCTCGCCTACAATGAGCAGTTCTTC.

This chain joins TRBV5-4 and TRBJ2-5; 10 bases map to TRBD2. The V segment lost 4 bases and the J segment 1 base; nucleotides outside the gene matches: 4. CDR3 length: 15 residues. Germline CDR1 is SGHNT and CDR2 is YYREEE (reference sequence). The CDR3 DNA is TGTGCCAGCAGCCACGGACTAGCGGTCCAAGAGACCCAGTACTTC. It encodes CASSHGLAVQETQYF.

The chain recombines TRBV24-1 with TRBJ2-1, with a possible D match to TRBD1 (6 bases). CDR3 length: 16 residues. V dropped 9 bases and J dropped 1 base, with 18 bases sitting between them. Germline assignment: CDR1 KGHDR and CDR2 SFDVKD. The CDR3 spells CATGINAGQSYNEQFF. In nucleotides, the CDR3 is TGTGCCACCGGCATAAACGCCGGACAGTCCTACAATGAGCAGTTCTTC.

In DNA form, the CDR3 reads TGTGCCAGTAGTGTCACCGGGACAGGTGGCTATGGCTACACCTTC. It is translated as CASSVTGTGGYGYTF. This rearrangement joins TRBV19 to TRBJ1-2; 8 bases align to TRBD1. The germline gives CDR1 LNHDA, CDR2 SQIVND (reference sequence). The CDR3 is 15 amino acids. The J segment lost 4 bases and the V segment lost 5 bases, leaving 9 bases of the junction unmatched.

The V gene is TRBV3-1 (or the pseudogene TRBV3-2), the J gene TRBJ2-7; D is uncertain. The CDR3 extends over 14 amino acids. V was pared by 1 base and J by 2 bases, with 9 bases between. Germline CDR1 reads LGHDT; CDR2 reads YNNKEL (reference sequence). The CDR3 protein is CASSQGRRPYEQYF. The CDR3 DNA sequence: TGTGCCAGCAGCCAAGGCAGGCGACCCTACGAGCAGTACTTC.

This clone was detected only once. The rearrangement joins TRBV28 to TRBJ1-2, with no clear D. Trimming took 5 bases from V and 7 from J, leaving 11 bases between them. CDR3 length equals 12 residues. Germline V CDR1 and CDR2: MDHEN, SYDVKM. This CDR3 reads CASSIPVSGYTF. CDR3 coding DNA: TGTGCCAGCAGTATTCCCGTTTCTGGCTACACCTTC.

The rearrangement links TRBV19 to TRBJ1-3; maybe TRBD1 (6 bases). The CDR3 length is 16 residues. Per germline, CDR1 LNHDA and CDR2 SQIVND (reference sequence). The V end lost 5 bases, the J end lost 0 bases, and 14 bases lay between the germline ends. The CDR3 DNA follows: TGTGCCAGTAGTCTACCCGGGGGGCCCTCTGGAAACACCATATATTTT. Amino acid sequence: CASSLPGGPSGNTIYF.

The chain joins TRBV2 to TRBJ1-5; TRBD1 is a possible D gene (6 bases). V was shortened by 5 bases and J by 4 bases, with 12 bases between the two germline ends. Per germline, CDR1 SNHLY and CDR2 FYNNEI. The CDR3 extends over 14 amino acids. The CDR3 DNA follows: TGTGCCAGCAGTAAGGACAGTAGTAATCAGCCCCAGCATTTT. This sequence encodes CASSKDSSNQPQHF.

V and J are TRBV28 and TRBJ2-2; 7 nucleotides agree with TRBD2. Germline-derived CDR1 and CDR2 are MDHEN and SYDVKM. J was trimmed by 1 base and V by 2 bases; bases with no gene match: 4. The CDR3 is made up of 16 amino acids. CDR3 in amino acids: CASSLPSGGNTGELFF. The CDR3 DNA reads TGTGCCAGCAGTTTACCTAGCGGAGGGAACACCGGGGAGCTGTTTTTT.